The 16 T cell receptor beta chains presented below share a single source sample, sequenced in a study of memory CD4+ T cells and cytomegalovirus serostatus. Sequencing was performed with immunoSEQ multiplex PCR; in TCRdb, only in-frame clones are kept and a portion is missing. The sample consists of just over 45,000 clones, 77% of them appearing once. The sort gate was single viable CD3+CD4+CD8-CD45RO+ cells for memory CD4+ T cells. Material: memory CD4+ T cells from blood. The receptors come from an adult in good health and CMV-seronegative.

The rearrangement uses TRBV9 and TRBJ2-3; D might be TRBD2 (5 bases). The CDR3 is 14 amino acids. Germline V gene data show CDR1 as SGDLS and CDR2 as YYNGEE. V gave up 3 bases and J gave up 2 bases, with 10 bases separating them. The CDR3 region has the DNA TGTGCCAGCAGCGCACGGGGAATCACAGATACGCAGTATTTT. Its protein is CASSARGITDTQYF.

The chain employs TRBV30 and TRBJ2-1, with 14 bases aligning to TRBD2. This CDR3 spans 19 amino acids. The junction had 16 bases not matched to a gene; V was cut back by 1 base and J by 8 bases. CDR1 GTSNPN and CDR2 SVGIG come from the germline V gene (reference sequence). The CDR3 region is CAWSASWGLAGVRPDEQFF. The DNA for the CDR3 is TGTGCCTGGAGTGCCAGCTGGGGACTAGCGGGGGTGCGTCCGGATGAGCAGTTCTTC.

In its sample, this clone is medium-sized. V is TRBV20-1 and J is TRBJ1-1; D call uncertain. In germline, CDR1 is DFQATT, CDR2 SNEGSKA (reference sequence). V was pared by 3 bases and J by 4 bases, with 6 bases between. The CDR3 loop spans 11 amino acids. CDR3 nucleotides: TGCAGTGCTAGGGAGAGCACTGAAGCTTTCTTT. It codes for CSARESTEAFF.

This chain connects TRBV9 to TRBJ1-2, with 7 bases that match TRBD1. Unmatched junction bases numbered 6, after V lost 3 bases and J lost 7 bases. Germline V gene sequence: CDR1 SGDLS, CDR2 YYNGEE. The CDR3 is 13 amino acids. The CDR3 protein is CASSEPGQFGYTF. CDR3 coding DNA: TGTGCCAGCAGCGAACCGGGACAGTTTGGCTACACCTTC.

The chain joins TRBV7-9 to TRBJ1-4; D not certain. The germline V gene encodes CDR1 SEHNR and CDR2 FQNEAQ (reference sequence). With 4 bases removed from V and 5 bases from J, the gap between germline ends came to 14 bases. The CDR3 runs 15 residues. Here the CDR3 reads CASSSGNSPNEKLFF. DNA of the CDR3: TGTGCCAGCAGCTCTGGGAACTCACCGAATGAAAAACTGTTTTTT.

Here the CDR3 DNA reads TGTGCCAGCAGCTCGCAGACAGGGTTTTTGAACACTGAAGCTTTCTTT. Encoded protein: CASSSQTGFLNTEAFF. The V call is TRBV7-8, the J call TRBJ1-1; 7 bases map to TRBD1. CDR1 is SGHVS and CDR2 is FQNEAQ in the germline V gene. CDR3 length equals 16 residues. V dropped 4 bases and J dropped 0; count of bases not matched to a gene: 8.

The chain recombines TRBV18 with TRBJ1-6; D perhaps matches TRBD1 (6 bases). Trimming took 3 bases from V and 7 from J, leaving 10 bases between them. The CDR3 extends over 14 amino acids. Germline lookup yields CDR1 KGHSH and CDR2 LQKENI. The CDR3 DNA reads as TGTGCCAGCTCACCCGAAGGGGGGAATTCACCCCTCCACTTT. Translation: CASSPEGGNSPLHF.

In this sample, this clone turned up a few times. This sequence joins TRBV19 and TRBJ2-7; 12 positions agree with TRBD2. CDR3 length: 17 residues. Germline V gene lookup returns CDR1 LNHDA and CDR2 SQIVND (reference sequence). J gave up 5 bases and V 3 bases, and 11 bases lay outside the gene matches. DNA for the CDR3: TGTGCCAGTAGTATGGCTAGCGGGGGGGATCGGCGTGACGAGCAGTACTTC. The encoded protein is CASSMASGGDRRDEQYF.

This clone has just one count. The germline gene is not matched at one end of the junction; a read error may be the cause. This chain joins TRBV5-4 and TRBJ2-1; no reliable D call. Germline V gene sequence: CDR1 SGHNT, CDR2 YYREEE (reference sequence). The length of the CDR3 is 14 residues. CDR3 nucleotides: TGTGCCAGCAGCCCTCGCTTCTCCTACCATGAGCAGTTCTTC. Protein sequence: CASSPRFSYHEQFF.

CDR3 bases: TGTGCCAGCAGTTTAGCGGAAATCTCCTACGAGCAGTACTTC. Translation gives CASSLAEISYEQYF. V and J are TRBV6-5 and TRBJ2-7; D might be TRBD2 (6 bases). The germline CDR1 and CDR2 sequences are MNHEY and SVGAGI. Trimming left V 4 bases short and J 0 bases short, with 10 bases between. The CDR3 spans 14 residues.

The chain employs TRBV7-6 and TRBJ1-5; D is unresolved. The CDR3 covers 15 residues. The V gene lost 0 bases and the J gene lost 0 bases, with 6 bases spanning the gap. The germline gives CDR1 SGHVS, CDR2 FNYEAQ. The CDR3 DNA follows: TGTGCCAGCAGCTTAGCCGCTCATAGCAATCAGCCCCAGCATTTT. It is translated as CASSLAAHSNQPQHF.

The chain combines TRBV7-2 with TRBJ1-3; D possibly corresponds to TRBD1 (6 bases). CDR3 size: 17 residues. Deletions cut 3 bases from V and 3 bases from J, with 18 bases between. The germline V gene has CDR1 SGHTA and CDR2 FQGNSA. CDR3 sequence: CASSFGGTRRGGNTIYF. CDR3 nucleotide sequence: TGTGCCAGCAGCTTTGGAGGGACAAGGAGGGGTGGAAACACCATATATTTT.

Turning to this clone: The junction differs from germline at one of its ends, possibly a read error. The chain is built from TRBV6-6 and TRBJ1-1; no reliable D call. In germline, CDR1 is MNHNY, CDR2 SVGAGI (reference sequence). The CDR3 length is 11 residues. In nucleotides, the CDR3 is TGTGCCAGCAATTACTTGGAAGAAGCTTTCTTT. Translating gives CASNYLEEAFF.

The V and J genes are TRBV6-1 and TRBJ2-1, with 10 bases matching TRBD2. With 2 bases clipped from V and 2 bases from J, the junction kept 9 bases outside the gene matches. This CDR3 comprises 18 residues. Germline V gene sequence: CDR1 MNHNS, CDR2 SASEGT. The CDR3 coding sequence is TGTGCCAGCAGTGAAAGGGGAGCGGGGGGGCTCCCCTACAATGAGCAGTTCTTC. This gives the protein CASSERGAGGLPYNEQFF.

The chain has TRBV5-6 and TRBJ1-2; no definite D call. The CDR3 has 16 residues. Germline loops: CDR1 SGHDT, CDR2 YYEEEE. V dropped 3 bases and J dropped 0 bases, with 15 bases sitting between them. This CDR3 reads CASSSLGSPSNYGYTF. The CDR3 DNA reads TGTGCCAGCAGCTCTCTGGGGTCGCCCTCTAACTATGGCTACACCTTC.

By frequency in the sample, this clone is medium-sized. V gene TRBV9 combines with J gene TRBJ1-1; no definite D call. Germline loops: CDR1 SGDLS, CDR2 YYNGEE. V was clipped by 0 bases and J by 0 bases, with 12 bases between them. The CDR3 contains 16 residues. CDR3 loop: CASSVASSFLNTEAFF. The CDR3 region has the DNA TGTGCCAGCAGCGTAGCCAGTAGCTTCTTGAACACTGAAGCTTTCTTT.